This T cell receptor (beta chain) is drawn from a study of blood T cell repertoires in COVID-19. Overall study: Samples taken during acute and convalescent COVID-19 were collected in the United States, Italy and Spain. The cDNA or gDNA used as material had been derived from T cells, B-cell-depleted T cells, or PBMCs.

Original methodology: Nucleated cell number was recorded as an estimate derived from reference gene primer amplification. Here immunoSEQ multiplex PCR was the method, and the copy in TCRdb shows in-frame clones only, minus some. Clonal size and the V and J genes are those of that table, whereas D and trimming came from the DNA. The sample yields around 170,000 clones, over 80% seen once. The trim removed 0 bases at V and 3 bases at J, leaving 3 bases unmatched. Per germline, CDR1 SGHRS and CDR2 YFSETQ. The CDR3 length is 15 residues. What was sequenced was peripheral blood. The origin of this receptor is a woman aged 55-69 years with acute or convalescent COVID-19. The chain employs TRBV5-1 and TRBJ1-5; the match to TRBD1 covers 7 bases. The CDR3 is CASSLGTGNNQPQHF. CDR3 coding DNA: TGCGCCAGCAGCTTGGGGACAGGAAACAATCAGCCCCAGCATTTT.